One and the same sample provided the 19 T cell receptor beta chains below, sequenced in a study of blood T cell repertoires in COVID-19. The assay was immunoSEQ multiplex PCR, and TCRdb's table has in-frame clones only and misses some. This table has 50,000 or so clones, 85% appearing once. The sequenced sample consisted of peripheral blood. The source is a middle-aged man with active COVID-19.

The chain is built from TRBV30 and TRBJ2-1, with 10 nucleotides matching TRBD2. Germline V gives CDR1 GTSNPN, CDR2 SVGIG (reference sequence). The CDR3 has 16 residues. With V trimmed by 4 bases and J by 3 bases, 9 bases remained unmatched. CDR3 bases: TGTGCCTGGACCCAGCGGGGGACTAGCGACTACAATGAGCAGTTCTTC. As protein: CAWTQRGTSDYNEQFF.

This chain uses TRBV5-1 with TRBJ1-2; 8 bases align to TRBD1. This CDR3 region has 15 residues. V was pared by 0 bases and J by 5 bases, with 6 bases of the junction left unmatched. CDR1 is SGHRS and CDR2 is YFSETQ in the germline V gene. This chain's CDR3 is CASSLEYRGGYGYTF. Here the CDR3 DNA reads TGCGCCAGCAGCTTGGAGTACAGGGGGGGATATGGCTACACCTTC.

A few counts support this clone. The gene calls are TRBV2 and TRBJ1-2; D is undetermined. CDR1 is SNHLY, CDR2 FYNNEI, per germline. V was clipped by 1 base and J by 7 bases, with 7 bases between them. The CDR3 is 12 amino acids. CDR3 loop: CASSEGRAGYTF. The CDR3 DNA sequence: TGTGCCAGCAGTGAAGGGAGGGCTGGCTACACCTTC.

The V and J genes are TRBV4-1 and TRBJ2-3; a possible D gene is TRBD2 (6 bases). The germline CDR1 and CDR2 sequences are MGHRA and YSYEKL. V was pared by 0 bases and J by 2 bases, with 15 bases between. The CDR3 spans 17 residues. In DNA form, the CDR3 reads TGCGCCAGCAGCCAAGATACGGGGGAGGACCTCACAGATACGCAGTATTTT. This encodes CASSQDTGEDLTDTQYF.

This chain uses TRBV4-2 with TRBJ2-3, with D unclear. Between the trimmed V and J ends, which lost 6 bases and 4 bases, there was a span of 14 bases. The CDR3 extends over 14 amino acids. The germline gives CDR1 LGHNA, CDR2 YNFKEQ. The CDR3 nucleotides are TGTGCCAGCAGTCCGATTGCGGAACCAGATACGCAGTATTTT. It codes for CASSPIAEPDTQYF.

The V call is TRBV9, the J call TRBJ1-1; D is unclear. The V end lost 6 bases, the J end lost 2 bases, and 11 bases lay between the germline ends. The CDR3 contains 13 residues. From germline, CDR1 is SGDLS and CDR2 YYNGEE. This chain's CDR3 is CASTETDNTEAFF. The CDR3 nucleotides are TGTGCCAGCACCGAAACAGATAACACTGAAGCTTTCTTT.

There are a few counts of this clone. The rearrangement links TRBV10-2 to TRBJ2-1, with TRBD2 identical over 7 bases. After removal of 6 bases from V and 2 bases from J, the junction contained 4 bases not matched to a gene. Looked up from germline, CDR1 is WSHSY and CDR2 is SAAADI. This CDR3 is 14 amino acids long. The CDR3 region has the DNA TGCGCCAGCAGAGCGGGAACTCCCTACAATGAGCAGTTCTTC. Its translation: CASRAGTPYNEQFF.

The chain has TRBV5-1 and TRBJ2-7; D is unresolved. Germline loops: CDR1 SGHRS, CDR2 YFSETQ. CDR3 size: 14 residues. V was pared by 6 bases and J by 1 base, with 14 bases between. In nucleotides, the CDR3 is TGCGCCAGCACAGTAGCACCTGAGTCCTACGAGCAGTACTTC. It translates to CASTVAPESYEQYF.

The chain combines TRBV9 with TRBJ2-7; D is perhaps TRBD2 (6 bases). Deletions cut 3 bases from V and 1 base from J, with 11 bases between. The V gene's germline CDR1 is SGDLS and CDR2 YYNGEE. The CDR3 spans 14 residues. CDR3 DNA: TGTGCCAGCAGCGCGGGACTGCTTTCCTACGAGCAGTACTTC. Encoded protein: CASSAGLLSYEQYF.

J is TRBJ2-2 and V is TRBV19; 14 nucleotides align to TRBD2. This CDR3 has 17 residues. Germline V gives CDR1 LNHDA, CDR2 SQIVND (reference sequence). Losses at the gene ends were 8 bases for V and 0 bases for J; bases not matched to a gene: 5. For the CDR3, the DNA is TGTGCCAGTGGGACTAGCGGGAGTCCTTCGAACACCGGGGAGCTGTTTTTT. Its translation is CASGTSGSPSNTGELFF.

The chain has TRBV19 and TRBJ2-7, with 9 bases that match TRBD1. CDR1 and CDR2 (germline): LNHDA, SQIVND (reference sequence). J lost 4 bases, V lost 5 bases, and 6 bases had no gene match. This CDR3 is built from 14 residues. The CDR3 DNA reads as TGTGCCAGTAGTGCGGGACAGGGCCCGTACGAGCAGTACTTC. Protein sequence: CASSAGQGPYEQYF. The entire variable domain, with the rest obtained from reference TRBV19 and TRBJ2-7, is as follows: DGGITQSPKYLFRKEGQNVTLSCEQNLNHDAMYWYRQDPGQGLRLIYYSQIVNDFQKGDIAEGYSVSREKKESFPLTVTSAQKNPTAFYLCASSAGQGPYEQYFGPGTRLTVT.

The chain is built from TRBV28 and TRBJ2-6, with D tentatively TRBD1 (6 bases). The CDR3 runs 17 residues. The V gene's germline CDR1 is MDHEN and CDR2 SYDVKM. Deletions cut 5 bases from V and 2 bases from J, with 16 bases between. The CDR3 reads CASSLLLQGTGANVLTF. The CDR3 region has the DNA TGTGCCAGCAGTCTCCTCCTACAGGGAACTGGGGCCAACGTCCTGACTTTC. The full variable domain, in which reference TRBV28 and TRBJ2-6 provide the parts outside the CDR3, is DVKVTQSSRYLVKRTGEKVFLECVQDMDHENMFWYRQDPGLGLRLIYFSYDVKMKEKGDIPEGYSVSREKKERFSLILESASTNQTSMYLCASSLLLQGTGANVLTFGAGSRLTVL.

The chain uses TRBV30 and TRBJ2-7, with D tentatively TRBD2 (6 bases). Per the germline V gene, CDR1 is GTSNPN and CDR2 is SVGIG (reference sequence). V dropped 2 bases and J dropped 1 base, with 9 bases sitting between them. The CDR3 has 13 amino acids. This CDR3 is CAWSTGSSYEQYF. Here the CDR3 DNA reads TGTGCCTGGAGTACCGGGAGTTCCTACGAGCAGTACTTC.

The CDR3 sequence: CASSHGQGAQSSYNEQFF. CDR3 DNA sequence: TGTGCCAGCAGCCACGGACAGGGGGCCCAAAGCTCCTACAATGAGCAGTTCTTC. The gene calls are TRBV4-2 and TRBJ2-1, with 11 bases matching TRBD1. The germline CDR1 and CDR2 sequences are LGHNA and YNFKEQ. This CDR3 contains 18 residues. V lost 3 bases to trimming and J lost 0 bases; unmatched junction nucleotides: 7.

The V and J genes are TRBV7-8 and TRBJ1-2, with 7 bases fitting TRBD1. Germline V gene data show CDR1 as SGHVS and CDR2 as FQNEAQ. This CDR3 has 14 amino acids. V gave up 3 bases and J gave up 4 bases; unmatched junction bases: 5. As DNA, the CDR3 is TGTGCCAGCAGCTTCGGACAGGCTTCCTATGGCTACACCTTC. It codes for CASSFGQASYGYTF.

The V call is TRBV9, the J call TRBJ1-2; tentatively, D is TRBD1 (5 bases). Between the trimmed V and J ends, which lost 5 bases and 2 bases, there was a span of 13 bases. Germline CDR1 is SGDLS and CDR2 is YYNGEE. The length of the CDR3 is 14 residues. This chain's CDR3 is CASSTDSTNYGYTF. The CDR3 nucleotides read TGTGCCAGCAGTACCGACAGTACGAACTATGGCTACACCTTC.

CDR3 loop: CASQGVFSGYTF. The CDR3 coding sequence is TGCGCCAGCCAGGGCGTTTTCTCTGGCTACACCTTC. The V call is TRBV23-1, the J call TRBJ1-2; D is possibly TRBD1 (5 bases). TRBV23-1 is placed among ORFs of uncertain function. This CDR3 contains 12 residues. V was shortened by 8 bases and J by 7 bases, with 14 bases between the two germline ends.

This rearrangement joins TRBV11-3 to TRBJ2-2, with D unresolved. Germline V gene lookup returns CDR1 SGHNT and CDR2 YENEEA. This CDR3 has 14 residues. The ends were cut back, 4 bases at V and 5 bases at J, with 11 bases in the middle. The CDR3 nucleotides read TGTGCCAGCAGCTCAGGAAGGTTGACCGGGGAGCTGTTTTTT. Protein: CASSSGRLTGELFF.

The chain joins TRBV21-1 to TRBJ2-7; the table's TRBD2 call for D was not verified on the DNA. TRBV21-1 is reported as a pseudogene. The CDR3 length is 15 residues. The CDR3 reads CASSIPAGPPYEQYF. The CDR3 region has the DNA TGTGCCAGCAGCATACCAGCGGGACCCCCCTACGAGCAGTACTTC.